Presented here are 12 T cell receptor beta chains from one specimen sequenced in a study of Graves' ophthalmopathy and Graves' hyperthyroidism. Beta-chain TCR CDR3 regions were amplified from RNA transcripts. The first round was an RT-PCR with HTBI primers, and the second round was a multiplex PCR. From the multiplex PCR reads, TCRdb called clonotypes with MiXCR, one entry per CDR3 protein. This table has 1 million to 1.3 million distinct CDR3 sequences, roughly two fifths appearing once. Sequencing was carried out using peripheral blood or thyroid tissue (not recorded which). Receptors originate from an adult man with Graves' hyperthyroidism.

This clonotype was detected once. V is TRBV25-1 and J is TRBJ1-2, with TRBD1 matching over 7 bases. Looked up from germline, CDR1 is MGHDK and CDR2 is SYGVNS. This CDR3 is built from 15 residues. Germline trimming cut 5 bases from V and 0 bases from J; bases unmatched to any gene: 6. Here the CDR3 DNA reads TGTGCCAGCAGTTCCACAGGGACAGCTAACTATGGCTACACCTTC. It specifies CASSSTGTANYGYTF.

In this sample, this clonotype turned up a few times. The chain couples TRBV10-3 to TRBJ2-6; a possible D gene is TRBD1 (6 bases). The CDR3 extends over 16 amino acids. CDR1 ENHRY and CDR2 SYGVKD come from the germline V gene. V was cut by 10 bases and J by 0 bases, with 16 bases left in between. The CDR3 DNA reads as TGTGCCAGCAGACTTCTCAGGGGCTCTGGGGCCAACGTCCTGACTTTC. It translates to CASRLLRGSGANVLTF.

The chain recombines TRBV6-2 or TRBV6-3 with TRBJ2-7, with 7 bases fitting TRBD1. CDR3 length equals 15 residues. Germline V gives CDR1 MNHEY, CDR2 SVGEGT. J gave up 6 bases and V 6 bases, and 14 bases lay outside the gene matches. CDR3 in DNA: TGTGCCAGCAGCGCCGCCGGGACAGCCTCCCTCGAGCAGTACTTC. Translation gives CASSAAGTASLEQYF.

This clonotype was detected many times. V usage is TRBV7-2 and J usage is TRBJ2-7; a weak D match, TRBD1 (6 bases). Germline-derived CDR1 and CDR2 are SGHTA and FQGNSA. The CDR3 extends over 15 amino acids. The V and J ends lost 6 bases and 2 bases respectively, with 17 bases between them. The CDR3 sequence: CASSTTRDTPYEQYF. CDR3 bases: TGTGCCAGCAGTACCACCCGGGACACCCCCTACGAGCAGTACTTC.

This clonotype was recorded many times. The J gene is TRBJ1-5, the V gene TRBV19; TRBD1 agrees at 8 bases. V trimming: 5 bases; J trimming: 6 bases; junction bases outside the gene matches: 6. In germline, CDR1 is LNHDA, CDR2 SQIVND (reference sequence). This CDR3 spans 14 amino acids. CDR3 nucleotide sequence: TGTGCCAGTAGTGGACAGGGAAGGAGTCAGCCCCAGCATTTT. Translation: CASSGQGRSQPQHF.

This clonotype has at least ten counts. CDR3 in amino acids: CASSVVSYEQYF. CDR3 sequence (DNA): TGTGCCAGCAGCGTCGTCTCCTACGAGCAGTACTTC. The chain combines TRBV9 with TRBJ2-7, with D unresolved. V was trimmed by 2 bases and J by 0 bases, leaving 3 bases between them. CDR3 length: 12 amino acids. Germline V gene data show CDR1 as SGDLS and CDR2 as YYNGEE.

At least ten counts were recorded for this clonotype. The CDR3 sequence: CATRQETQYF. In DNA form, the CDR3 reads TGCGCCACCAGACAAGAGACCCAGTACTTC. This rearrangement joins TRBV5-1 to TRBJ2-5; no firm D call. This CDR3 has 10 residues. V was pared by 9 bases and J by 2 bases, with 5 bases between. The germline CDR1 and CDR2 sequences are SGHRS and YFSETQ.

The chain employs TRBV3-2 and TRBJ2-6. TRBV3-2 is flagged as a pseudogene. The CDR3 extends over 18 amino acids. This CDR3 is CASSQYSLAYSGANVLTF. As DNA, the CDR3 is TGTGCCAGCAGCCAGTACAGTCTCGCATACTCTGGGGCCAACGTCCTGACTTTC.

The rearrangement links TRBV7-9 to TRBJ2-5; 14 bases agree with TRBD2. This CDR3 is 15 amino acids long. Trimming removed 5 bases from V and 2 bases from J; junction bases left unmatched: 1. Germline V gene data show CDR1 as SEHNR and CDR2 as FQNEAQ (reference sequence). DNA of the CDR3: TGTGCCAGCAGCCGGACTAGCGGGGGGCAAGAGACCCAGTACTTC. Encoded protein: CASSRTSGGQETQYF.

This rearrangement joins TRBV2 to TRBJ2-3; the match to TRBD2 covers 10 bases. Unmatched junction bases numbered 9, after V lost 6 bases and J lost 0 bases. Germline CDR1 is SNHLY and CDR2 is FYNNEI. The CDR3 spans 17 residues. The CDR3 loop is CASSPGLASSSTDTQYF. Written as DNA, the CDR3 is TGTGCCAGCAGCCCGGGACTAGCGTCCTCTAGCACAGATACGCAGTATTTT. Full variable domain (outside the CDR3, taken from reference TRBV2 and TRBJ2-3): EPEVTQTPSHQVTQMGQEVILRCVPISNHLYFYWYRQILGQKVEFLVSFYNNEISEKSEIFDDQFSVERPDGSNFTLKIRSTKLEDSAMYFCASSPGLASSSTDTQYFGPGTRLTVL.

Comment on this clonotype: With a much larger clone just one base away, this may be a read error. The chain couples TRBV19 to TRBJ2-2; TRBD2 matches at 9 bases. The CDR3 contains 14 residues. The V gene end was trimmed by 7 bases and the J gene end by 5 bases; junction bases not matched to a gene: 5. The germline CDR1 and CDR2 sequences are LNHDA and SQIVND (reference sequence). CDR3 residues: CASNRGLATGELFF. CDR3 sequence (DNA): TGTGCCAGTAATAGGGGACTAGCAACCGGGGAGCTGTTTTTT.

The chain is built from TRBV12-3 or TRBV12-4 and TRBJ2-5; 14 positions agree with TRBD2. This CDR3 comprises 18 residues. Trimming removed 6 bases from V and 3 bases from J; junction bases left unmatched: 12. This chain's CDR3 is CASSQYFSGLAGEETQYF. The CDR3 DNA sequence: TGTGCCAGCAGCCAATACTTTTCGGGACTAGCGGGAGAAGAGACCCAGTACTTC.